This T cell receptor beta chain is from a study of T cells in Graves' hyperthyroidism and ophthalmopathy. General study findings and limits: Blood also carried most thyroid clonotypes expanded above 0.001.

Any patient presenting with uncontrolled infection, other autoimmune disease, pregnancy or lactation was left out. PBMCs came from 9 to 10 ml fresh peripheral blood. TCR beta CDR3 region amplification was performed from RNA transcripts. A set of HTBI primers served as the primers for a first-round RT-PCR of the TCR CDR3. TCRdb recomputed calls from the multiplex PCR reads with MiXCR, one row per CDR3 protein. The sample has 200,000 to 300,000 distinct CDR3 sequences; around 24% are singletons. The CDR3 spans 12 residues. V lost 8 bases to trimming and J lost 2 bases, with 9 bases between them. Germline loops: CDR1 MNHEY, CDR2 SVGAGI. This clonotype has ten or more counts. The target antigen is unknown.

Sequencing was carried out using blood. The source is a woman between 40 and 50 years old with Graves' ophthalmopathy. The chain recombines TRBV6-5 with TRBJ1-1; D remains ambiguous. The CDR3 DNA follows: TGTGCCAGCCGGCCGCCTAACACTGAAGCTTTCTTT. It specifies CASRPPNTEAFF.